Listed below are T cell receptor beta chains from one sample, sequenced in a study of identical twins. In TCRdb, the 5' RACE reads were re-called with MiXCR into one record per CDR3 protein. The table has 690,000 or so distinct CDR3 sequences, 5.5% to 7.5% seen once. Material for sequencing was naive T cells sorted from blood. The receptors come from a man between 18 and 29 years old in good health. Each CDR3 is given with its conserved first and last residue. The D gene is left open where the match is weak. Rows may omit the clone size; those that give it use once, few, many or a size class.

clone_size: many
v_call: TRBV29-1
d_call: TRBD2
j_call: TRBJ2-1
cdr3_nt: TGCAGCGCCCAACGGACTAGCGACAATGAGCAGTTCTTC
cdr3_aa: CSAQRTSDNEQFF

clone_size: many
v_call: TRBV5-5
d_call: NA
j_call: TRBJ1-5
cdr3_nt: TGTGCCAGCGCCGGGCACGGTGATCAGCCCCAGCATTTT
cdr3_aa: CASAGHGDQPQHF

clone_size: NA
v_call: TRBV19
d_call: NA
j_call: TRBJ1-1
cdr3_nt: TGTGCCAGTAACTCCTACCTGTATGAAGCTTTCTTT
cdr3_aa: CASNSYLYEAFF

clone_size: many
v_call: TRBV12-5
d_call: NA
j_call: TRBJ2-7
cdr3_nt: TGTGCTAGTGGTCCCCGGAGTGACGCCGGTGACGAGCAGTACTTC
cdr3_aa: CASGPRSDAGDEQYF

clone_size: many
v_call: TRBV11-1
d_call: TRBD1
j_call: TRBJ2-7
cdr3_nt: TGTGCCAGCAGCTTAGCCCGGGCAGGGGGTTCATTAGCCTACGAGCAGTACTTC
cdr3_aa: CASSLARAGGSLAYEQYF

clone_size: NA
v_call: TRBV15
d_call: NA
j_call: TRBJ2-7
cdr3_nt: TGTGCCACCAGCAGAGATAGGTTGGGCGAGCAGTACTTC
cdr3_aa: CATSRDRLGEQYF

clone_size: many
v_call: TRBV5-1
d_call: NA
j_call: TRBJ2-7
cdr3_nt: TGCGCCAGCAGGCCTGGACAGAAAAACATCTACGAGCAGTACTTC
cdr3_aa: CASRPGQKNIYEQYF

clone_size: NA
v_call: TRBV5-1
d_call: TRBD1
j_call: TRBJ2-2
cdr3_nt: TGCGCCGGCAGCTCGGAATTGGCGGAGACAGGGAAGGCCGGGGAGCTGTTTTTT
cdr3_aa: CAGSSELAETGKAGELFF

clone_size: NA
v_call: TRBV2
d_call: NA
j_call: TRBJ2-1
cdr3_nt: TGTGCCAGCACTCGGCCTAAGAGCTACAATGAGCAGTTCTTC
cdr3_aa: CASTRPKSYNEQFF

clone_size: many
v_call: TRBV20-1
d_call: NA
j_call: TRBJ2-3
cdr3_nt: TGCAGTGCTGGCGGCCCGGTGGCAACAGATACGCAGTATTTT
cdr3_aa: CSAGGPVATDTQYF

clone_size: NA
v_call: TRBV28
d_call: TRBD2
j_call: TRBJ2-7
cdr3_nt: TGTGCCAGCAGTCCCTCGGGTAGCGGGGTTGACTACGAGCAGTACTTC
cdr3_aa: CASSPSGSGVDYEQYF

clone_size: many
v_call: TRBV12-3/TRBV12-4
d_call: NA
j_call: TRBJ1-2
cdr3_nt: TGTGCCAGCAGTTTGTCCCCGGGTGGCTACACCTTC
cdr3_aa: CASSLSPGGYTF

clone_size: NA
v_call: TRBV12-3/TRBV12-4
d_call: TRBD2
j_call: TRBJ2-7
cdr3_nt: TGTGCCAGCAGTTTAGCCCCGGGACTAGCGGGAGGCAACTCCTACGAGCAGTACTTC
cdr3_aa: CASSLAPGLAGGNSYEQYF

clone_size: NA
v_call: TRBV30
d_call: TRBD2
j_call: TRBJ2-7
cdr3_nt: TGTGCCTGGAGTGCCTACATGAGCGGGAGGTACGAGCAGTACTTC
cdr3_aa: CAWSAYMSGRYEQYF

clone_size: NA
v_call: TRBV7-9
d_call: NA
j_call: TRBJ1-5
cdr3_nt: TGTGCCAGCAGCACTGGACAGTACCAGCCCCAGCATTTT
cdr3_aa: CASSTGQYQPQHF

clone_size: many
v_call: TRBV7-9
d_call: NA
j_call: TRBJ2-1
cdr3_nt: TGTGCCAGCAGCCCTGGGGGCGGTGAGCAGTTCTTC
cdr3_aa: CASSPGGGEQFF

clone_size: NA
v_call: TRBV10-3
d_call: NA
j_call: TRBJ2-5
cdr3_nt: TGTGCCATCAGTGACTTAGACCAAGAGACCCAGTACTTC
cdr3_aa: CAISDLDQETQYF

clone_size: few
v_call: TRBV5-1
d_call: NA
j_call: TRBJ2-3
cdr3_nt: TGCGCCAGCAGCCTACCCCAGGGAGTGGATACGCAGTATTTT
cdr3_aa: CASSLPQGVDTQYF